The 11 T cell receptor beta chains in this list originate from one sample, sequenced in a study of CD8+CD57+ T cells in acquired aplastic anemia. Genomic DNA provided the template from which TCR beta VDJ and CDR3 profiles were obtained. TCRdb recomputed calls from the reads with MiXCR, one row per CDR3 protein. The repertoire has 15,000 to 25,000 distinct CDR3 sequences, roughly 43% of them found once; the top ten carry around 87%. The antigens of these receptors remain unknown. Patients who underwent sequencing had shown CD8+CD57+ cell expansion by flow cytometry. General study results and limits: In patients, CD8+CD57+ cells had lower diversity than total CD4+ and CD8+ pools.

The sequencing sample was made of CD8+CD57+ T cells sorted from PBMCs. Subset reported: bead-enriched CD8+CD57+ effector memory T cells from SAA patients. The receptors shown here come from a human donor with aplastic anemia.

This rearrangement joins TRBV2 to TRBJ2-5, with 7 bases lining up with TRBD2. Germline V lookup: CDR1 SNHLY, CDR2 FYNNEI. The CDR3 loop spans 15 amino acids. Trimming at V came to 6 bases and at J to 4 bases, leaving 11 bases not matched to a gene. Written as DNA, the CDR3 is TGTGCCAGCAGGGGGGGGAGCAGCGGGGTAGAGACCCAGTACTTC. It codes for CASRGGSSGVETQYF.

This clonotype was seen only once. This CDR3 is CASSLDLGTTEAFF. For the CDR3, the DNA is TGTGCCAGCAGCTTAGACTTGGGGACAACTGAAGCTTTCTTT. This chain connects TRBV11-2 to TRBJ1-1; TRBD1 might be the D (6 bases). Germline CDR1 reads SGHAT; CDR2 reads FQNNGV. Trimming stripped 0 bases from V and 5 bases from J, with 10 bases between. The CDR3 extends over 14 amino acids.

There are a few counts of this clonotype. This CDR3 reads CASSFGGPLQETQYF. The CDR3 region has the DNA TGTGCCAGCAGCTTTGGTGGTCCGCTACAAGAGACCCAGTACTTC. The chain couples TRBV5-5 to TRBJ2-5; no firm D call. There are 15 residues in the CDR3. Trimming took off 2 bases at V and 2 bases at J, with 13 bases between the two ends. Germline loops: CDR1 SGHKS, CDR2 YYEKEE (reference sequence).

V gene TRBV7-9 combines with J gene TRBJ2-3, with D hard to call. Trimming left V 2 bases short and J 5 bases short, with 11 bases between. This CDR3 region has 14 residues. Germline assignment: CDR1 SEHNR and CDR2 FQNEAQ (reference sequence). The DNA of the CDR3 is TGTGCCAGCAGCTTAATTGTGGTGGGAGATACGCAGTATTTT. This sequence encodes CASSLIVVGDTQYF.

This clonotype was seen ten or more times. A junction end diverges from the germline sequence, so it may reflect a read error. V and J are TRBV7-3 and TRBJ2-7; possibly TRBD2 for D (6 bases). The germline gives CDR1 SGHTA, CDR2 FQGTGA. The CDR3 has 12 residues. The chain's CDR3 is CASSLTGGKLHF. CDR3 in DNA: TGTGCCAGCAGCTTAACGGGCGGGAAGCTGCACTTC.

This clonotype was picked up a small number of times. The chain couples TRBV2 to TRBJ2-3; the match to TRBD2 covers 7 bases. The V gene end was trimmed by 4 bases and the J gene end by 5 bases; junction bases not matched to a gene: 6. The CDR3 extends over 14 amino acids. CDR1 is SNHLY and CDR2 is FYNNEI in the germline V gene. CDR3 in DNA: TGTGCCAGCAGTGGGGAGACTAGCTTAGATACGCAGTATTTT. Translating gives CASSGETSLDTQYF.

This clonotype was seen many times. The chain uses TRBV27 and TRBJ1-1; 7 positions agree with TRBD1. V shed 7 bases, J shed 0 bases, and the junction held 8 bases outside the gene matches. The CDR3 totals 15 residues. The germline V gene encodes CDR1 MNHEY and CDR2 SMNVEV (reference sequence). CDR3 residues: CASNRQGGMNTEAFF. The CDR3 coding sequence is TGTGCCAGCAATCGACAGGGTGGCATGAACACTGAAGCTTTCTTT.

This clonotype was counted only a few times. The rearrangement uses TRBV19 and TRBJ2-7, with D perhaps TRBD1 (6 bases). CDR3 length equals 15 residues. V lost 4 bases to trimming and J lost 4 bases, with 17 bases between them. From germline, CDR1 is LNHDA and CDR2 SQIVND (reference sequence). CDR3 region: CASSTAGVPEYEQYF. CDR3 DNA sequence: TGTGCCAGTAGTACGGCAGGGGTGCCGGAGTACGAGCAGTACTTC.

With respect to this clonotype: The junction and the germline gene differ at one end; a read error may be behind it. The rearrangement uses TRBV10-3 and TRBJ2-1; no firm D call. This CDR3 has 14 amino acids. The V gene's germline CDR1 is ENHRY and CDR2 SYGVKD. The CDR3 loop is CASSYSTALNEQFF. The CDR3 nucleotides are TGTGCCAGCAGTTACTCCACAGCGCTCAATGAGCAGTTCTTC.

Here the CDR3 DNA reads TGTGCCAGCAGCTTAGGGCCGGAAGGCTACAATGAGCAGTTCTTC. Protein sequence: CASSLGPEGYNEQFF. The V call is TRBV11-2, the J call TRBJ2-1, with D uncertain. This CDR3 has 15 residues. V lost 1 base, J lost 3 bases, and 10 bases lay in between. Germline-derived CDR1 and CDR2 are SGHAT and FQNNGV.

This clonotype was recorded only once. The CDR3 protein is CASSVVAGGPLENEQFF. In nucleotides, the CDR3 is TGTGCCAGCAGCGTAGTTGCGGGAGGGCCCCTTGAGAATGAGCAGTTCTTC. The V and J genes are TRBV9 and TRBJ2-1, with TRBD2 matching 9 bases. CDR1 is SGDLS and CDR2 is YYNGEE in the germline V gene. Unmatched junction bases numbered 11, after V lost 0 bases and J lost 7 bases. The CDR3 totals 17 residues. Using reference TRBV9 and TRBJ2-1 for the parts outside the CDR3, the full variable domain is DSGVTQTPKHLITATGQRVTLRCSPRSGDLSVYWYQQSLDQGLQFLIQYYNGEERAKGNILERFSAQQFPDLHSELNLSSLELGDSALYFCASSVVAGGPLENEQFFGPGTRLTVL.